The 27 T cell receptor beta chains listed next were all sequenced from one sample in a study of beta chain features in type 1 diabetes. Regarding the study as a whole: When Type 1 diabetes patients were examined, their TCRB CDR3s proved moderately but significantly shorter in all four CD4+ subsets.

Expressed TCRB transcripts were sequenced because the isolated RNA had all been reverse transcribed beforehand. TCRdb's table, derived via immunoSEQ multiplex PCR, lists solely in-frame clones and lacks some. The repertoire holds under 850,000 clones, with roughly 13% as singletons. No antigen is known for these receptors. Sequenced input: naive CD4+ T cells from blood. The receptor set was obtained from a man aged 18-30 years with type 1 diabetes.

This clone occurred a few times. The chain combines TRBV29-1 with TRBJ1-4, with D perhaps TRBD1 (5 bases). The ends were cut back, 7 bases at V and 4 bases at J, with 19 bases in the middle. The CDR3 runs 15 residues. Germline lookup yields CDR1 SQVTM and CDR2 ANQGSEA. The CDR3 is CSAGGGRGGNEKLFF. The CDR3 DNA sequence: TGCAGCGCTGGTGGAGGCCGGGGCGGTAATGAAAAACTGTTTTTT.

This CDR3 reads CSVVRQGADTEAFF. DNA of the CDR3: TGCAGCGTTGTAAGACAGGGGGCGGATACTGAAGCTTTCTTT. This chain connects TRBV29-1 to TRBJ1-1; TRBD1 agrees at 10 bases. J gave up 5 bases and V 4 bases, and 7 bases lay outside the gene matches. The germline V gene encodes CDR1 SQVTM and CDR2 ANQGSEA. The length of the CDR3 is 14 residues.

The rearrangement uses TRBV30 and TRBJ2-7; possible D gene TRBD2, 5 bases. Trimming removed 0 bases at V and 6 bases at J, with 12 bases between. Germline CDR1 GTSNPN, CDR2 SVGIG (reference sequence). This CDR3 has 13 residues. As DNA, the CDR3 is TGTGCCTGGAGTGTACTAGTCTCGTCCGAGCAGTACTTC. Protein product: CAWSVLVSSEQYF.

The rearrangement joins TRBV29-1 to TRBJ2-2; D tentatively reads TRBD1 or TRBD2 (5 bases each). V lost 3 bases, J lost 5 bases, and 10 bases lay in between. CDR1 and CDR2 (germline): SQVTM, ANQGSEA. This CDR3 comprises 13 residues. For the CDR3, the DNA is TGCAGCGTTGATGGGGGTTGGACCGGGGAGCTGTTTTTT. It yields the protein CSVDGGWTGELFF.

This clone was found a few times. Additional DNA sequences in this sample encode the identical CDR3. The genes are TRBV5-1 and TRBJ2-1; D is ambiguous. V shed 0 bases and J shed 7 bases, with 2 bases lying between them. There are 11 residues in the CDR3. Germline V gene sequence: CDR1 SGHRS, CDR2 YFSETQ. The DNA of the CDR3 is TGCGCCAGCAGCTTGGAAAATGAGCAGTTCTTC. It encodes CASSLENEQFF.

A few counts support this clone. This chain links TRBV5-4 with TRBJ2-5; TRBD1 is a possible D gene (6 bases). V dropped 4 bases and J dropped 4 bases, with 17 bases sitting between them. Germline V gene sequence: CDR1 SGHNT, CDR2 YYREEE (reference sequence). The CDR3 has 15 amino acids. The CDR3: CASSAPQGSGETQYF. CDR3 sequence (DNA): TGTGCCAGCAGCGCACCACAGGGATCAGGAGAGACCCAGTACTTC.

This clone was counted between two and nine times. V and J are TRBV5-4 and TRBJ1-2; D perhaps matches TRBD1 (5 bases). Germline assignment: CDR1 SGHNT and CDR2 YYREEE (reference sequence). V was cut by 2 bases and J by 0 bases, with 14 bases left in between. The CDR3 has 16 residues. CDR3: CASSFGTGEANYGYTF. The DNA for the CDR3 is TGTGCCAGCAGCTTTGGCACAGGCGAAGCTAACTATGGCTACACCTTC.

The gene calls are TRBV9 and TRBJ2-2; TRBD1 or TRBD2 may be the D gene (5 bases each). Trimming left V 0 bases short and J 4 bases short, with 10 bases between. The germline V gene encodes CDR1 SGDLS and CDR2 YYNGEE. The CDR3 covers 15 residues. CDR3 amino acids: CASSVGGPVTGELFF. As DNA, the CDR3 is TGTGCCAGCAGCGTAGGGGGACCGGTCACCGGGGAGCTGTTTTTT.

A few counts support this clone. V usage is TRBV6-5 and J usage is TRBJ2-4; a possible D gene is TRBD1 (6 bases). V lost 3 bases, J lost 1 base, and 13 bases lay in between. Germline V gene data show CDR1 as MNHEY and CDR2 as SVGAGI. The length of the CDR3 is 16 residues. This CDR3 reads CASSYSGDVAKNIQYF. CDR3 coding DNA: TGTGCCAGCAGTTATTCAGGGGACGTGGCCAAAAACATTCAGTACTTC.

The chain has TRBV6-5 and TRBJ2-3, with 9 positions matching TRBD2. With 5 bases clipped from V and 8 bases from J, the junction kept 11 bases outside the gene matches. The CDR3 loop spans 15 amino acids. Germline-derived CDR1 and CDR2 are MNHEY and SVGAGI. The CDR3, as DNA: TGTGCCAGCAGTCTAAGGACTAGCGCCTTAGTTACGCAGTATTTT. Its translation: CASSLRTSALVTQYF.

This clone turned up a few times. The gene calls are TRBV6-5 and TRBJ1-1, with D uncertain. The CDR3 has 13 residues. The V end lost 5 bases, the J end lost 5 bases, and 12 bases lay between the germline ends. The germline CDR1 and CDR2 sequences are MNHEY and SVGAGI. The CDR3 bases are TGTGCCAGCAGTAACAGCGGCGGGACTGAAGCTTTCTTT. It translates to CASSNSGGTEAFF.

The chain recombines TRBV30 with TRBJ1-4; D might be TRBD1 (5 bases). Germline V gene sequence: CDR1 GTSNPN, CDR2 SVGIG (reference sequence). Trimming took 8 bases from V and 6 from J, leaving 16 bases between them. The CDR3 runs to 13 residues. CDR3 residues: CAGTRWGDEKLFF. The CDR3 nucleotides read TGTGCCGGGACCCGGTGGGGGGATGAAAAACTGTTTTTT. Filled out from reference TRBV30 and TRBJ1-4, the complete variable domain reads SQTIHQWPATLVQPVGSPLSLECTVEGTSNPNLYWYRQAAGRGLQLLFYSVGIGQISSEVPQNLSASRPQDRQFILSSKKLLLSDSGFYLCAGTRWGDEKLFFGSGTQLSVL.

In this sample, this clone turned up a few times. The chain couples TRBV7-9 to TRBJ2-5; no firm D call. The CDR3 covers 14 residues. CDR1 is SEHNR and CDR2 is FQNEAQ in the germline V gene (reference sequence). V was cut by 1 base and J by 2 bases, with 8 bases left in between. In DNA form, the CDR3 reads TGTGCCAGCAGCTTAGGGCAGCCACAAGAGACCCAGTACTTC. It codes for CASSLGQPQETQYF.

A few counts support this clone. The CDR3 bases are TGTGCCACCAGCGAAACGAGAGGGAGCCTGAACACTGAAGCTTTCTTT. Translation gives CATSETRGSLNTEAFF. This rearrangement joins TRBV15 to TRBJ1-1; D is undetermined. Deletions cut 5 bases from V and 0 bases from J, with 16 bases between. This CDR3 has 16 residues. Germline values: CDR1 LNHNV, CDR2 YYDKDF (reference sequence). The variable domain in full, with the rest retrieved from reference TRBV15 and TRBJ1-1, is DAMVIQNPRYQVTQFGKPVTLSCSQTLNHNVMYWYQQKSSQAPKLLFHYYDKDFNNEADTPDNFQSRRPNTSFCFLDIRSPGLGDTAMYLCATSETRGSLNTEAFFGQGTRLTVV.

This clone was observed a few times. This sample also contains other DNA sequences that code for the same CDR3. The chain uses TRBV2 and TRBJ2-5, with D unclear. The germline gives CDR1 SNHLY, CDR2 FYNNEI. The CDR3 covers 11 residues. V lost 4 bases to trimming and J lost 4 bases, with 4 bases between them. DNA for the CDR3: TGTGCCAGCAGTGTACGAGAGACCCAGTACTTC. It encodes CASSVRETQYF.

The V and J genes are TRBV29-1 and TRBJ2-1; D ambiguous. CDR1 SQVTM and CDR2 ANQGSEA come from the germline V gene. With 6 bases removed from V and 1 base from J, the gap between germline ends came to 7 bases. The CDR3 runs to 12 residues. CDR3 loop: CSVGTSYNEQFF. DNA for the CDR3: TGCAGCGTGGGAACATCCTACAATGAGCAGTTCTTC.

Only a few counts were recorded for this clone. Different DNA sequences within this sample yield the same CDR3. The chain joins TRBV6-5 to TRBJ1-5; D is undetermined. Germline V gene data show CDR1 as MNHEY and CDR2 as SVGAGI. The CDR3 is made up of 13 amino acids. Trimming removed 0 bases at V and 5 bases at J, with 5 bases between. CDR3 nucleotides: TGTGCCAGCAGTTACTCAAGGGATCAGCCCCAGCATTTT. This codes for CASSYSRDQPQHF.

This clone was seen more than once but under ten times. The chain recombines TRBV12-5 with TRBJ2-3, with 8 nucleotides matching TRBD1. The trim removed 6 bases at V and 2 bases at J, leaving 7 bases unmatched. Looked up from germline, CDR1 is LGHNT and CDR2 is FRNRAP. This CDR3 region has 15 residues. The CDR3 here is CASGPGQGTTDTQYF. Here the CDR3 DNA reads TGTGCTAGTGGCCCCGGACAGGGAACCACAGATACGCAGTATTTT. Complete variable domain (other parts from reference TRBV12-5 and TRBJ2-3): DARVTQTPRHKVTEMGQEVTMRCQPILGHNTVFWYRQTMMQGLELLAYFRNRAPLDDSGMPKDRFSAEMPDATLATLKIQPSEPRDSAVYFCASGPGQGTTDTQYFGPGTRLTVL.

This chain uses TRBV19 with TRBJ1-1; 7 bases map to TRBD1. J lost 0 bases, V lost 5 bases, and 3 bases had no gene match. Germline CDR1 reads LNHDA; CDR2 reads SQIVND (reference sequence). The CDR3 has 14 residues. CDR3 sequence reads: CASSDDRVNTEAFF. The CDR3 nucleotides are TGTGCCAGTAGTGATGACAGGGTGAACACTGAAGCTTTCTTT.

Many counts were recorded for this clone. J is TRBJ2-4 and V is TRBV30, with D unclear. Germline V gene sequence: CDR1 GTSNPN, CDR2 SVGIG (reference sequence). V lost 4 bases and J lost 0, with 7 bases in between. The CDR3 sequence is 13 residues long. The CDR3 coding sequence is TGTGCCTGGACAGGCCTAGCCAAAAACATTCAGTACTTC. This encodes CAWTGLAKNIQYF.

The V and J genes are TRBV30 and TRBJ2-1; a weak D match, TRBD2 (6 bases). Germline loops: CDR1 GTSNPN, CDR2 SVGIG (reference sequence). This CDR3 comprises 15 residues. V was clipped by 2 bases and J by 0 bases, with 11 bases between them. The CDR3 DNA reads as TGTGCCTGGAGTTCGGGGGTCAGCTCCTACAATGAGCAGTTCTTC. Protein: CAWSSGVSSYNEQFF.

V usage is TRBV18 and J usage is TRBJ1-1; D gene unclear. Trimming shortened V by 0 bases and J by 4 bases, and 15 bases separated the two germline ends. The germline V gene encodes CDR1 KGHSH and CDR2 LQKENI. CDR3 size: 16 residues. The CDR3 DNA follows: TGTGCCAGCTCACCACCGCAAGGTAGGGCGGGCACTGAAGCTTTCTTT. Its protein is CASSPPQGRAGTEAFF.

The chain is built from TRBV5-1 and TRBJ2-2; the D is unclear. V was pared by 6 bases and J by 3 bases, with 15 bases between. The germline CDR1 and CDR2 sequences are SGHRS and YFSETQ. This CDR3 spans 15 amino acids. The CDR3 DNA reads TGCGCCAGCAATCCGAGCGCCACCGACACCGGGGAGCTGTTTTTT. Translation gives CASNPSATDTGELFF.

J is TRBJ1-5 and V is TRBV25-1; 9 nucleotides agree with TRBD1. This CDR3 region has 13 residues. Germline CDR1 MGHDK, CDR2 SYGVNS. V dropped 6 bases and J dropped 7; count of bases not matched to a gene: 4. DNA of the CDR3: TGTGCCAGCAGGGGGACAGGGATGCAGCCCCAGCATTTT. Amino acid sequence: CASRGTGMQPQHF.

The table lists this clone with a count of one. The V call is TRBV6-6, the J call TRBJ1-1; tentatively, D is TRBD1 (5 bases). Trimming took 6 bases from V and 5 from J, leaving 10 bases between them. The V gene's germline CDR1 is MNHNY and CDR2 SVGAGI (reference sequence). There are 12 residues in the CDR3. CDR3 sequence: CASRIGETEAFF. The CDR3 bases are TGTGCCAGCAGAATAGGGGAGACTGAAGCTTTCTTT.

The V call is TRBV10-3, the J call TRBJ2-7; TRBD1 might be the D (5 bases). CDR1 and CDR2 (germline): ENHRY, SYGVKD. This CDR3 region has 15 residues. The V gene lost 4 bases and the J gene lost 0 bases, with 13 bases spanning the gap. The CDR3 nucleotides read TGTGCCATCAGTGTCACAGGCGATATCTCCTACGAGCAGTACTTC. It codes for CAISVTGDISYEQYF.

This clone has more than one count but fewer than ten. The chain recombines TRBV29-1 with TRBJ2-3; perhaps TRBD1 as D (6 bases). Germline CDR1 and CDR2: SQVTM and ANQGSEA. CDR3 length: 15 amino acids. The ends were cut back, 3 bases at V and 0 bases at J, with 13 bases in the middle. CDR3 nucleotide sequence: TGCAGCGTTGACGGGCAGGGGCGAAGCACAGATACGCAGTATTTT. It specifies CSVDGQGRSTDTQYF.